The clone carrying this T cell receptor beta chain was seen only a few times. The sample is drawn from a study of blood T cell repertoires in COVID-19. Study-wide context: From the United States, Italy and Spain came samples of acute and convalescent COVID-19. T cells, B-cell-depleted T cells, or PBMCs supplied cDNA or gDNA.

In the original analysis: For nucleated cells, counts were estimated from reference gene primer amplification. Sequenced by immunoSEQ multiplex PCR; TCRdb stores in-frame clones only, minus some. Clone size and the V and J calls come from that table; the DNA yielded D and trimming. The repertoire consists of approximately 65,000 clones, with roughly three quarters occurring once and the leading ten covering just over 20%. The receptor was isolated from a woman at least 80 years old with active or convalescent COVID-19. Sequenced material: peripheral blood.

The CDR3 coding sequence is TGCGCCAGCAGCCAAGATCAGGGGGCTCTAAACACCATATATTTT. Translation: CASSQDQGALNTIYF. The chain links TRBV4-1 to TRBJ1-3; 8 nucleotides line up with TRBD1. This CDR3 spans 15 amino acids. V lost 0 bases and J lost 6; bases outside the gene matches: 4. CDR1 and CDR2 from the germline V gene are MGHRA and YSYEKL.